This T cell receptor (beta chain) was profiled in a study of blood T cell repertoires in COVID-19. At the level of the study: Donors in the United States, Italy and Spain gave samples during acute or convalescent COVID-19.

Original data processing: For nucleated cells, counts were estimated from reference gene primer amplification. Sequencing was performed with immunoSEQ multiplex PCR; in TCRdb, only in-frame clones are kept and a portion is missing. For V, J and clone size, that table is used; D and trimming come from the DNA. The profile covers 90,000 to 100,000 clones, with 70% to 85% appearing a single time and roughly 25% taken by the ten largest. This TCR was sampled from a woman aged 60 to 75 in a cohort sampled during active or convalescent COVID-19. Sequencing was done on a sample of peripheral blood.

The CDR3, as DNA: TGTGCCAGTAGTATAGATCTAGGGGTGTATGGCTACACCTTC. It encodes CASSIDLGVYGYTF. The chain is built from TRBV19 and TRBJ1-2; the D gene is possibly TRBD1 (5 bases). Germline lookup yields CDR1 LNHDA and CDR2 SQIVND (reference sequence). Deletions cut 0 bases from V and 5 bases from J, with 10 bases between. This CDR3 has 14 amino acids. The full variable domain, in which reference TRBV19 and TRBJ1-2 provide the parts outside the CDR3, is DGGITQSPKYLFRKEGQNVTLSCEQNLNHDAMYWYRQDPGQGLRLIYYSQIVNDFQKGDIAEGYSVSREKKESFPLTVTSAQKNPTAFYLCASSIDLGVYGYTFGSGTRLTVV.